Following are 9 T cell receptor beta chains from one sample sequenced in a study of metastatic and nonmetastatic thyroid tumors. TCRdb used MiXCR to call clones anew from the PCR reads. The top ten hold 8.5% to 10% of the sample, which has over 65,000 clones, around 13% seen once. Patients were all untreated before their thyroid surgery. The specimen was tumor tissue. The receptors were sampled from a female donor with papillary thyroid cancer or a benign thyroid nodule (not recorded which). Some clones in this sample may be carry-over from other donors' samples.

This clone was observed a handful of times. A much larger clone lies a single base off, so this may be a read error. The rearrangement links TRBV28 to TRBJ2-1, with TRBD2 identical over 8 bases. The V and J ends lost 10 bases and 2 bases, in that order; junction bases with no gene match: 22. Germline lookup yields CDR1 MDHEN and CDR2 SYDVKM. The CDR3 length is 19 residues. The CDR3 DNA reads TGTGCCACAACGAATAAAGACGGGGTAATAGCGGGACCCTACAATGAGCAGTTCTTC. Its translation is CATTNKDGVIAGPYNEQFF.

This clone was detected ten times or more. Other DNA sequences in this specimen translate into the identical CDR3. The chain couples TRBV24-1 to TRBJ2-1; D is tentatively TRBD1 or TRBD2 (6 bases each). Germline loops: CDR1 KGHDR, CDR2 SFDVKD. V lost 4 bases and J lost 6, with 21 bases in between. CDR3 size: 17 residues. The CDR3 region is CATSDPFFRGGGNEQFF. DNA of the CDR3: TGTGCCACCAGTGACCCCTTTTTCCGCGGAGGGGGCAATGAGCAGTTCTTC.

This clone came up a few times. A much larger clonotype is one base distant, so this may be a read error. The CDR3 DNA follows: TGTGCCAGTAGCCCTACGGGGGGTGGCTACACCTTC. Encoded protein: CASSPTGGGYTF. The rearrangement uses TRBV19 and TRBJ1-2, with D perhaps TRBD1 (5 bases). Germline V gives CDR1 LNHDA, CDR2 SQIVND (reference sequence). This CDR3 has 12 residues. Trimming cost V 6 bases and J 7 bases, with 12 bases left between them.

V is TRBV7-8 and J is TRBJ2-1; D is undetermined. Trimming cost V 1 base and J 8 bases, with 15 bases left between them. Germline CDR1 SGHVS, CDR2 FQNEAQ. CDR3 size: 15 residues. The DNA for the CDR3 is TGTGCCAGCAGCTTAGGGGCAGGAATAGCATATGAGCAGTTCTTC. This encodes CASSLGAGIAYEQFF. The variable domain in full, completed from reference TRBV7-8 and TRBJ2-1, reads GAGVSQSPRYKVAKRGQDVALRCDPISGHVSLFWYQQALGQGPEFLTYFQNEAQLDKSGLPSDRFFAERPEGSVSTLKIQRTQQEDSAVYLCASSLGAGIAYEQFFGPGTRLTVL.

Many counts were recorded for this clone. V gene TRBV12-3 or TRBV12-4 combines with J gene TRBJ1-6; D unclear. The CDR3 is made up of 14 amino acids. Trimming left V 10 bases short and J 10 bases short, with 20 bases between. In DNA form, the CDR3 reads TGTGCCACCCCACTGCCGGGCCGTACGTCACCCCTCCACTTT. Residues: CATPLPGRTSPLHF.

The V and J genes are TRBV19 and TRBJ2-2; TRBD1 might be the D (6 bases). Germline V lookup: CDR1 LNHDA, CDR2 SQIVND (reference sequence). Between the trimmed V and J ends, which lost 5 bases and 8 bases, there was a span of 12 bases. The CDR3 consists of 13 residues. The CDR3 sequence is CASSQGTSGELFF. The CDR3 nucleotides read TGTGCCAGTAGTCAGGGGACGTCGGGGGAGCTGTTTTTT.

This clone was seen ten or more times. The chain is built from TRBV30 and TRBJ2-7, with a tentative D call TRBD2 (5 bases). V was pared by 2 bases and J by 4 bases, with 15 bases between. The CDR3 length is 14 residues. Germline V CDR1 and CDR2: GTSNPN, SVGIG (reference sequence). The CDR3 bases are TGTGCCTGGAGTAGGACCGGCCCGGGGTACGAGCAGTACTTC. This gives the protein CAWSRTGPGYEQYF. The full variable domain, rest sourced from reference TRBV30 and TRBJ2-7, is SQTIHQWPATLVQPVGSPLSLECTVEGTSNPNLYWYRQAAGRGLQLLFYSVGIGQISSEVPQNLSASRPQDRQFILSSKKLLLSDSGFYLCAWSRTGPGYEQYFGPGTRLTVT.

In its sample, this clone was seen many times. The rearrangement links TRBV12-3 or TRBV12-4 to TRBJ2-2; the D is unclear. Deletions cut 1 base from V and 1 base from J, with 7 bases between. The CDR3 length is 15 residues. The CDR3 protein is CASSLGRMNTGELFF. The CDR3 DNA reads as TGTGCCAGCAGTTTAGGGCGGATGAACACCGGGGAGCTGTTTTTT.

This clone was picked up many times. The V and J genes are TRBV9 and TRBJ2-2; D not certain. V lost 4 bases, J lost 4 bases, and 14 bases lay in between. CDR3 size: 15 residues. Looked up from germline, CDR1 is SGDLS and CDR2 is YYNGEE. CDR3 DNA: TGTGCCAGCAGCTTAACCGGGCTAGGCACCGGGGAGCTGTTTTTT. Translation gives CASSLTGLGTGELFF.